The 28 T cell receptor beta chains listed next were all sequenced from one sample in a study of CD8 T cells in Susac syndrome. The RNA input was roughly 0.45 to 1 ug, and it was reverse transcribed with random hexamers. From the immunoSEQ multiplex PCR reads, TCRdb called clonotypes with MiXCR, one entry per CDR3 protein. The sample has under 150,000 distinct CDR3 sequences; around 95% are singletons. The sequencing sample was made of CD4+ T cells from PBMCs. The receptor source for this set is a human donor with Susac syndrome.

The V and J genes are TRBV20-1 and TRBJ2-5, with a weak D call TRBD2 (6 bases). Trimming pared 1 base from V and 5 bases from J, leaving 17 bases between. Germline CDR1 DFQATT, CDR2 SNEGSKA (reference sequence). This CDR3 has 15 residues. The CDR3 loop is CSARAPGGGMETQYF. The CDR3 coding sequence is TGCAGTGCTAGAGCCCCGGGTGGCGGGATGGAGACCCAGTACTTC.

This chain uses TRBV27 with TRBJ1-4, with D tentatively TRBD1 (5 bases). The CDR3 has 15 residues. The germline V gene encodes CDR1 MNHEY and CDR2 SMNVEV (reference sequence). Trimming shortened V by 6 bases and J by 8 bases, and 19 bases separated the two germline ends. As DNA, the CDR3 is TGTGCCAGCAGCCCCGGGGGGTCCCGCGGGGAAAAACTGTTTTTT. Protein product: CASSPGGSRGEKLFF.

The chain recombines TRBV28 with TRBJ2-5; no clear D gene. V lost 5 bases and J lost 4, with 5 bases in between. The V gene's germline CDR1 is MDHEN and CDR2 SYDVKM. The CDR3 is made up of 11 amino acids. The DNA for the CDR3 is TGTGCCAGCAGTGGCCTAGAGACCCAGTACTTC. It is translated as CASSGLETQYF.

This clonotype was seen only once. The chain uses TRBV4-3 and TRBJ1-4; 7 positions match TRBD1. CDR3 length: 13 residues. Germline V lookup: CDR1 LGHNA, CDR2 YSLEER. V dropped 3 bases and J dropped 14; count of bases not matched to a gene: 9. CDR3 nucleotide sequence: TGCGCCAGCAGCCACGACAGGGCGCGCATCCTGTTTTTT. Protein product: CASSHDRARILFF.

The CDR3 DNA reads as TGTGCCAGCAGGAGGCGGGGCGTAACCTACGAGCAGTACTTC. It is translated as CASRRRGVTYEQYF. The rearrangement joins TRBV2 to TRBJ2-7, with D tentatively TRBD2 (6 bases). The CDR3 totals 14 residues. Between the trimmed V and J ends, which lost 6 bases and 2 bases, there was a span of 14 bases. Germline CDR1 SNHLY, CDR2 FYNNEI.

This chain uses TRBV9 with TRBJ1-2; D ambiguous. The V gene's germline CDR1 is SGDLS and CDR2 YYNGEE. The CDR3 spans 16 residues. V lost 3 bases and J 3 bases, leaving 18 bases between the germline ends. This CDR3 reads CASSANIRMTHYGYTF. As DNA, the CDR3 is TGTGCCAGCAGCGCAAATATCCGGATGACCCACTATGGCTACACCTTC.

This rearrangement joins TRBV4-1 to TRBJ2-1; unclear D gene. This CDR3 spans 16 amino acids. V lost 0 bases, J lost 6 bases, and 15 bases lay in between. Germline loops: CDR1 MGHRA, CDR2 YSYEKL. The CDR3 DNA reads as TGCGCCAGCAGCCAAGATTTGGCCGGAGTTCGCAATGAGCAGTTCTTC. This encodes CASSQDLAGVRNEQFF.

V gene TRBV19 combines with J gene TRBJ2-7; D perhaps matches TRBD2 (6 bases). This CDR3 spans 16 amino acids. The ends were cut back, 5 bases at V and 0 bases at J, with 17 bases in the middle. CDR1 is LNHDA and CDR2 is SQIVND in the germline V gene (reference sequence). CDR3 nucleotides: TGTGCCAGTAGTTCAAAGGGACTCAAGAGCTCCTACGAGCAGTACTTC. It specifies CASSSKGLKSSYEQYF.

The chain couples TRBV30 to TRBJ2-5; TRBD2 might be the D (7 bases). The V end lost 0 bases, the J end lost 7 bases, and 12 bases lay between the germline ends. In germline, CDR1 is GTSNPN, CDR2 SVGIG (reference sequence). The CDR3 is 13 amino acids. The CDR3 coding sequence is TGTGCCTGGAGTGTACGGGGGGCCGGGACCCAGTACTTC. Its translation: CAWSVRGAGTQYF.

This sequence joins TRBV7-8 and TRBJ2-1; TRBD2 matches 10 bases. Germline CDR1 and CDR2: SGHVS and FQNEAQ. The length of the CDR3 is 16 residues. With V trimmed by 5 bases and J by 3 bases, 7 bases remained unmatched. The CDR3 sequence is CASSPRTSGIYNEQFF. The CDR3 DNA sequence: TGTGCCAGCAGCCCTCGTACTAGCGGGATCTACAATGAGCAGTTCTTC.

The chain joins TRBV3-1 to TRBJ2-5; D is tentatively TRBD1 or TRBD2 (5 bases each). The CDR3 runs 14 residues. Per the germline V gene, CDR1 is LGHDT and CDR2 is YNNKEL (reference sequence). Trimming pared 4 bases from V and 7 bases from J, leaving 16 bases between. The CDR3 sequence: CASSPRAGDATQYF. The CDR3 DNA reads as TGTGCCAGCAGCCCGAGGGCCGGGGACGCGACCCAGTACTTC.

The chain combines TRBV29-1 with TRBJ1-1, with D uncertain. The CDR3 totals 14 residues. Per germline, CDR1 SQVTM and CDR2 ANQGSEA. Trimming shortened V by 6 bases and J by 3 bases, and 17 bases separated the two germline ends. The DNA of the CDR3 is TGCAGCGTGGGGATGTTGGTCGAGGACACTGAAGCTTTCTTT. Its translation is CSVGMLVEDTEAFF.

CDR3 protein: CASSQGDFTDTQYF. CDR3 in DNA: TGTGCCAGCAGCCAGGGGGATTTCACAGATACGCAGTATTTT. This chain connects TRBV27 to TRBJ2-3; 7 bases are shared with TRBD1. Trimming at V came to 6 bases and at J to 2 bases, leaving 5 bases not matched to a gene. This CDR3 contains 14 residues. Per the germline V gene, CDR1 is MNHEY and CDR2 is SMNVEV (reference sequence).

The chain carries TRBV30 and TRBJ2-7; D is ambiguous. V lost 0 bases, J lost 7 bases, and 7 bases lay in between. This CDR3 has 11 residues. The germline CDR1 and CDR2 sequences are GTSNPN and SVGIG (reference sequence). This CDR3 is CAWSVFREQYF. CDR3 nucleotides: TGTGCCTGGAGTGTATTCAGGGAGCAGTACTTC.

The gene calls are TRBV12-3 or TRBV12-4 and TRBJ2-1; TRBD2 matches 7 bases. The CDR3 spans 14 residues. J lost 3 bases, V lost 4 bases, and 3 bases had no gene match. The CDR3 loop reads CASSWEGLYNEQFF. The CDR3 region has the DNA TGTGCCAGCAGTTGGGAGGGCCTCTACAATGAGCAGTTCTTC.

The chain's CDR3 is CASSQDSSLRTIYGYTF. As DNA, the CDR3 is TGTGCCAGCAGCCAAGATAGCTCCCTGAGGACCATCTATGGCTACACCTTC. The chain carries TRBV3-1 and TRBJ1-2; D uncertain. From germline, CDR1 is LGHDT and CDR2 YNNKEL (reference sequence). This CDR3 spans 17 amino acids. Trimming took off 0 bases at V and 4 bases at J, with 18 bases between the two ends.

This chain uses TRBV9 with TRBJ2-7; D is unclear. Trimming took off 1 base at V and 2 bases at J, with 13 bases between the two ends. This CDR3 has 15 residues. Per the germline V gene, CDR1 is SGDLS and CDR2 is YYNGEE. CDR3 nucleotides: TGTGCCAGCAGCGTATCTAACGTGCCACCCTACGAGCAGTACTTC. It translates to CASSVSNVPPYEQYF.

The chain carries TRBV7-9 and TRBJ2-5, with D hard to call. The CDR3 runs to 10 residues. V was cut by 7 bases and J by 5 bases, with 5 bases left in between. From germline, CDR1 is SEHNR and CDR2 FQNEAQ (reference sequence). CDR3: CASMSETQYF. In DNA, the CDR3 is TGTGCCAGCATGTCCGAGACCCAGTACTTC.

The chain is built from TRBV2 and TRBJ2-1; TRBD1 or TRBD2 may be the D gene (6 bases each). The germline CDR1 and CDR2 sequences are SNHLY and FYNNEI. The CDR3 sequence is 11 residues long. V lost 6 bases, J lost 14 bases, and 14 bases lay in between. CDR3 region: CASRGPRGEFF. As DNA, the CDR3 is TGTGCCAGCAGAGGGCCAAGGGGGGAGTTCTTC.

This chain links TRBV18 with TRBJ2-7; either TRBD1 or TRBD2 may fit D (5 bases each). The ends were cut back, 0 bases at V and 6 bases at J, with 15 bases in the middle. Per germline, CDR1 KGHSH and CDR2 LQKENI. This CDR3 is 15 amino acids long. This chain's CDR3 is CASSPPGVATLEQYF. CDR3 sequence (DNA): TGTGCCAGCTCACCACCGGGGGTAGCTACCCTCGAGCAGTACTTC.

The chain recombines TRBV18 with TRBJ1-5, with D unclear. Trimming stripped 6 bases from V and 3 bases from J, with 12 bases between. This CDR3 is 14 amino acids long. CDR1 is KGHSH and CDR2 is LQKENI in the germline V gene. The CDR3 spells CASSGQSANQPQHF. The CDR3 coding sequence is TGTGCCAGCTCGGGTCAGAGCGCCAATCAGCCCCAGCATTTT.

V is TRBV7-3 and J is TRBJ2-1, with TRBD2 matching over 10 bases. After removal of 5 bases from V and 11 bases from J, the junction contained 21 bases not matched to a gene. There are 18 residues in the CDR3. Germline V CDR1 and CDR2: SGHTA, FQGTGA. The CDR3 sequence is CASSQPERTTTSGNQQFF. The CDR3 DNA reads TGTGCCAGCAGCCAACCAGAAAGAACTACAACTAGCGGGAATCAGCAGTTCTTC.

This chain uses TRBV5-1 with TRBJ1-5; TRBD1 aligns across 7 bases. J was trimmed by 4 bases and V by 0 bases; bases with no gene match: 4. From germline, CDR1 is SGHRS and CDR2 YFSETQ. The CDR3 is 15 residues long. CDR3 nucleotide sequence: TGCGCCAGCAGCTTGGAGGGGACAGTGAATCAGCCCCAGCATTTT. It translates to CASSLEGTVNQPQHF.

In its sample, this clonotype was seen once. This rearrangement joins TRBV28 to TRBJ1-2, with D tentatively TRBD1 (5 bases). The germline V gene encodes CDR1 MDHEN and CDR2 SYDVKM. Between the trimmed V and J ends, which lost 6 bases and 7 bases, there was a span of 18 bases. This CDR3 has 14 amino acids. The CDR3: CASSLAWGIGGYTF. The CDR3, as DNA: TGTGCCAGCAGCCTCGCGTGGGGGATCGGTGGCTACACCTTC.

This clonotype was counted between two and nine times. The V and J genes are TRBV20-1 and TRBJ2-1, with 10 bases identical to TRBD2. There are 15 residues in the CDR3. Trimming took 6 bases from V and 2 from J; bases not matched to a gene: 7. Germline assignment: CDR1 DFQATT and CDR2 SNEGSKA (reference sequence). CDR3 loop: CSAPAGLAAYNEQFF. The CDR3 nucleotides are TGCAGTGCGCCAGCCGGACTAGCGGCCTACAATGAGCAGTTCTTC.

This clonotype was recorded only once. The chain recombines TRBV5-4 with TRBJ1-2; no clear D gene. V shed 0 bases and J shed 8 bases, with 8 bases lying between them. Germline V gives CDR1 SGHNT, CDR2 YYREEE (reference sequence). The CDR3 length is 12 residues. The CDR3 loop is CASSLAEGGYTF. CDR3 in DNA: TGTGCCAGCAGCTTGGCCGAAGGAGGCTACACCTTC.

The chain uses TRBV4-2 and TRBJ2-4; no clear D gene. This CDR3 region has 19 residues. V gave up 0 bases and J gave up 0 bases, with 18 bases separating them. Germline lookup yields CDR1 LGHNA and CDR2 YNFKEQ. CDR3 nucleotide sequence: TGTGCCAGCAGCCAAGATTGGCCCGACCTATTACTAGCCAAAAACATTCAGTACTTC. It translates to CASSQDWPDLLLAKNIQYF.

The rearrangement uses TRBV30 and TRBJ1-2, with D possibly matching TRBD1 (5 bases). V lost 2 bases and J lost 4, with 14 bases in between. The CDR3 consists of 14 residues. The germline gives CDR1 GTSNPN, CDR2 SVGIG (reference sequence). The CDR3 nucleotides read TGTGCCTGGAGTCGGGGACTAGATCGCTATGGCTACACCTTC. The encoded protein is CAWSRGLDRYGYTF. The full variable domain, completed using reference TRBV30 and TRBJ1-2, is SQTIHQWPATLVQPVGSPLSLECTVEGTSNPNLYWYRQAAGRGLQLLFYSVGIGQISSEVPQNLSASRPQDRQFILSSKKLLLSDSGFYLCAWSRGLDRYGYTFGSGTRLTVV.